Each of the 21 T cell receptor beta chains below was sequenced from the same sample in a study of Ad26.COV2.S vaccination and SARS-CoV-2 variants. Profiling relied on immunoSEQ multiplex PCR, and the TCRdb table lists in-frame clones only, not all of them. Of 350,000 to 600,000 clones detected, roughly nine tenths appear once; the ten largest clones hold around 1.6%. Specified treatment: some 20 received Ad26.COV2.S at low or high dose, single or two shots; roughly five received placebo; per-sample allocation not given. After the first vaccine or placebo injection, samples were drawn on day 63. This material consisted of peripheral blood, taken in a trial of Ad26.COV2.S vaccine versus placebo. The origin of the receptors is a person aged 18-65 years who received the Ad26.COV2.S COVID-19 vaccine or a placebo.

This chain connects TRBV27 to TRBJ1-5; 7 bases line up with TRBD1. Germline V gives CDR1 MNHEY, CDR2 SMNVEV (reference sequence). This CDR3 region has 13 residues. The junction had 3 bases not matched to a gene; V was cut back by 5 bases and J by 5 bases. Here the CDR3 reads CASSVTGDQPQHF. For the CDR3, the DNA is TGTGCCAGCAGTGTTACAGGGGATCAGCCCCAGCATTTT.

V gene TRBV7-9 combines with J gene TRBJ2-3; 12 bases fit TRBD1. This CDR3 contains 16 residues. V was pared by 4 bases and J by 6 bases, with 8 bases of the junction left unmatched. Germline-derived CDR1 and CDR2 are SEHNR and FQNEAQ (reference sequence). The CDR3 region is CASSSTGTGGLDTQYF. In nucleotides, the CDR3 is TGTGCCAGCAGCTCCACCGGGACAGGGGGCTTGGATACGCAGTATTTT.

CDR3 bases: TGTGCCAGCAGTTATTACGGTTCGCTGAACACTGAAGCTTTCTTT. It translates to CASSYYGSLNTEAFF. This chain links TRBV6-5 with TRBJ1-1; D unclear. Trimming pared 3 bases from V and 0 bases from J, leaving 11 bases between. Germline CDR1 reads MNHEY; CDR2 reads SVGAGI. The CDR3 spans 15 residues.

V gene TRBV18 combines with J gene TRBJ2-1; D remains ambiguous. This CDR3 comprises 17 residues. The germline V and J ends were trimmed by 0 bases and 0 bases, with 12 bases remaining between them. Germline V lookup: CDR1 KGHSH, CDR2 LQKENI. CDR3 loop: CASSPPIGSSSYNEQFF. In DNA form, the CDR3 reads TGTGCCAGCTCACCACCGATAGGTTCAAGCTCCTACAATGAGCAGTTCTTC.

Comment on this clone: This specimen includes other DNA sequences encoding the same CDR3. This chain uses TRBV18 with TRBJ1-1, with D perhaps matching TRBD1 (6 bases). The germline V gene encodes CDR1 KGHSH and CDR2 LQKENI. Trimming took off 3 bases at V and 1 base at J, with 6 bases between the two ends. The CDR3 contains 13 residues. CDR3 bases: TGTGCCAGCTCACCGGGACAGAACACTGAAGCTTTCTTT. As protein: CASSPGQNTEAFF.

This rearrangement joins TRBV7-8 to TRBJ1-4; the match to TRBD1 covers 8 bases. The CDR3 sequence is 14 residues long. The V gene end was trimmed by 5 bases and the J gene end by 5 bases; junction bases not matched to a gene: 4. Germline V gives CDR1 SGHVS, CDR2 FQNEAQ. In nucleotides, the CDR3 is TGTGCCAGCAGCCGGGACAGGATCAATGAAAAACTGTTTTTT. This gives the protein CASSRDRINEKLFF.

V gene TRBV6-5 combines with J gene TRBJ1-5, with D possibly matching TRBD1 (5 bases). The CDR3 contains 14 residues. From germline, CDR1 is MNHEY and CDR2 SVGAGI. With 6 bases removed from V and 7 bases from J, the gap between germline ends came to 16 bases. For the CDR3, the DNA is TGTGCCAGCAGAGGAGGGGCAGCCCAACAGCCCCAGCATTTT. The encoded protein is CASRGGAAQQPQHF.

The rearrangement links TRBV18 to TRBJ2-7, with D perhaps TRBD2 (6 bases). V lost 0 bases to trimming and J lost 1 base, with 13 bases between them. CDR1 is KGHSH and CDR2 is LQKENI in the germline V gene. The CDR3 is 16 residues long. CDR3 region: CASSPPGAGTSYEQYF. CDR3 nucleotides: TGTGCCAGCTCACCACCGGGAGCGGGTACTTCCTACGAGCAGTACTTC.

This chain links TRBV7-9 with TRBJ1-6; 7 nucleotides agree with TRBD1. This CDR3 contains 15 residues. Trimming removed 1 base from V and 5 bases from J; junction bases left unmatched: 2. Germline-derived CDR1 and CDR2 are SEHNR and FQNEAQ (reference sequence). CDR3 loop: CASSLVTGDNSPLHF. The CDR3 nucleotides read TGTGCCAGCAGCTTAGTTACAGGGGATAATTCACCCCTCCACTTT.

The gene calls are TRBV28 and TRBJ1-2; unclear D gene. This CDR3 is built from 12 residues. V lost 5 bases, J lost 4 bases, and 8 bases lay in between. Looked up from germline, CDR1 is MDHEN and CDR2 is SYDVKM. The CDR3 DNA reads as TGTGCCAGCAGTCTTCAACTCTATGGCTACACCTTC. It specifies CASSLQLYGYTF.

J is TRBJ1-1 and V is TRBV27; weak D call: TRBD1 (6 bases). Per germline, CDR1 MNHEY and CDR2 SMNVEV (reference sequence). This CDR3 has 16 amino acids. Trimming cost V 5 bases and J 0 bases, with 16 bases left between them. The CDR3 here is CASSPQGNFMNTEAFF. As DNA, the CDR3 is TGTGCCAGCAGTCCCCAGGGGAACTTTATGAACACTGAAGCTTTCTTT.

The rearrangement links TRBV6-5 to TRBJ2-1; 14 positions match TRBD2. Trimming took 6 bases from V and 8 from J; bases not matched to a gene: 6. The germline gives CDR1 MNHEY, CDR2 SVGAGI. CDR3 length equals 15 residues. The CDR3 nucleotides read TGTGCCAGCAGACCCCTGACTAGCGGGGGGGATGAGCAGTTCTTC. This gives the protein CASRPLTSGGDEQFF.

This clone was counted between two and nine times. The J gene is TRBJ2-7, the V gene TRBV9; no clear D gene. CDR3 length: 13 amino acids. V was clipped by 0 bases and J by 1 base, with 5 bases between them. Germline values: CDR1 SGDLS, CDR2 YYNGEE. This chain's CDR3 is CASSVGYSYEQYF. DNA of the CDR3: TGTGCCAGCAGCGTAGGCTATTCCTACGAGCAGTACTTC.

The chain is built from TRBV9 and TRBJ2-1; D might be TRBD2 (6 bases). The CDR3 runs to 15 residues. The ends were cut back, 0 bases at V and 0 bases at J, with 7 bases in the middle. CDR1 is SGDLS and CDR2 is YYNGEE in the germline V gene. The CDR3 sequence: CASSVAGDSYNEQFF. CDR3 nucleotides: TGTGCCAGCAGCGTAGCGGGGGACTCCTACAATGAGCAGTTCTTC.

The CDR3 sequence is CASSFGGHFSGANVLTF. The CDR3 DNA is TGTGCCAGCAGCTTTGGAGGTCACTTCTCTGGGGCCAACGTCCTGACTTTC. This chain links TRBV7-9 with TRBJ2-6, with D possibly TRBD2 on 5 matching bases. Germline-derived CDR1 and CDR2 are SEHNR and FQNEAQ (reference sequence). With 3 bases removed from V and 0 bases from J, the gap between germline ends came to 12 bases. The CDR3 length is 17 residues. The full variable domain, completed using reference TRBV7-9 and TRBJ2-6, is DTGVSQNPRHKITKRGQNVTFRCDPISEHNRLYWYRQTLGQGPEFLTYFQNEAQLEKSRLLSDRFSAERPKGSFSTLEIQRTEQGDSAMYLCASSFGGHFSGANVLTFGAGSRLTVL.

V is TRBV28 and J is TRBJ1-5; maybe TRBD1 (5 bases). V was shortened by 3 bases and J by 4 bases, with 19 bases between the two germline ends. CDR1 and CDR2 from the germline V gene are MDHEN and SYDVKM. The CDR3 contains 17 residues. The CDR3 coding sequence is TGTGCCAGCAGTTTTGGCCATGGGCGGGACCAAAATCAGCCCCAGCATTTT. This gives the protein CASSFGHGRDQNQPQHF.

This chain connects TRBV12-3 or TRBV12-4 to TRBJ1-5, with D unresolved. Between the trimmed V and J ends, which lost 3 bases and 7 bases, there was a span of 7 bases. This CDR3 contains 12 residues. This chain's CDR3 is CASSFSRQPQHF. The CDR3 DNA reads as TGTGCCAGCAGTTTCTCCCGACAGCCCCAGCATTTT.

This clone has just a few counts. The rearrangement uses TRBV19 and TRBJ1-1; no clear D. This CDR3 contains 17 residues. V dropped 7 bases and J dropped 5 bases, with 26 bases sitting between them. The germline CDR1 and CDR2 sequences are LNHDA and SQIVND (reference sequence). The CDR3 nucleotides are TGTGCCAGTAAGACCGGTCCCTATTCGGTGGGTTATACTGAAGCTTTCTTT. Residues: CASKTGPYSVGYTEAFF.

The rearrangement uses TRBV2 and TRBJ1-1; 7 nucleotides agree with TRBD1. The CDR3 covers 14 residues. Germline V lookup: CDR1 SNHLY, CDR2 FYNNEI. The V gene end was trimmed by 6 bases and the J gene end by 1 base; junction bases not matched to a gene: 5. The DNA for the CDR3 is TGTGCCAGCAGCCTGAGGACAGGGAACACTGAAGCTTTCTTT. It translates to CASSLRTGNTEAFF. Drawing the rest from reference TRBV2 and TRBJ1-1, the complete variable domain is EPEVTQTPSHQVTQMGQEVILRCVPISNHLYFYWYRQILGQKVEFLVSFYNNEISEKSEIFDDQFSVERPDGSNFTLKIRSTKLEDSAMYFCASSLRTGNTEAFFGQGTRLTVV.

The CDR3 coding sequence is TGTGCCAGCAGCGCCCGGACAGAATCTAATGAAAAACTGTTTTTT. It specifies CASSARTESNEKLFF. The chain combines TRBV7-9 with TRBJ1-4; possibly TRBD1 for D (6 bases). This CDR3 has 15 residues. Germline CDR1 SEHNR, CDR2 FQNEAQ (reference sequence). V shed 5 bases and J shed 3 bases, with 13 bases lying between them.

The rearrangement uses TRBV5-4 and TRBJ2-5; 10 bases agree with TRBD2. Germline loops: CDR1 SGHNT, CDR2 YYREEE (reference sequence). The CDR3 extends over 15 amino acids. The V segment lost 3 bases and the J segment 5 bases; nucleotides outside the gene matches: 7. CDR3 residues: CASSSGLAGVETQYF. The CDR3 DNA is TGTGCCAGCAGCTCTGGTCTAGCGGGAGTCGAGACCCAGTACTTC.